The T cell receptor beta chain under discussion was sequenced for a study of cytomegalovirus exposure and HLA in healthy donors (dated by TCRdb to 2016 to 2017). Study-wide context: An earlier analysis of under 600 of the donors reported approximately 300 Gb of sequence data and some 120 million unique TCR beta sequences from roughly 200 million T cells. Typing coverage differed by locus: A, B, C, DRB1 and DQB1 were typed in about 629-630 donors, DQA1 in 522, DPA1 in nearly 610, and DPB1 in around 440. To decide whether each TCR beta V gene segment behaved as functional or pseudogenic, an earlier analysis of some 600 of the donors relied on high-throughput TCR beta sequencing. The later analysis used no new phenotypic data to find candidate immune exposures, relying instead on TCR beta sequences and their occurrence across donors. Class I and class II HLA loci were covered by the typing at four-digit resolution. Donor age, sex, ethnicity and CMV serostatus were collected together with the repertoire data. A later genetic analysis used genome-wide SNP genotypes for about 60% of the roughly 700 donors, treating that subset as a discovery cohort. All discovery cohort repertoires had been generated on a single sequencing platform. The study profiled the T cell repertoires of 500 to 800 subjects by immunosequencing and related them to cytomegalovirus serostatus. Of the 300 to 500 genotyped donors, 75% to 85% were placed in the genetic ancestry cluster associated with self-reported Caucasian donors. About 280 gigabases of sequencing data and approximately 80 million unique TCR sequences were included in an early release covering about 620 HLA-typed donors. In a later analysis, previously published TCR beta repertoires from about 670 donors were re-analyzed and high-resolution HLA genotyping was added so that TCR occurrence patterns could be studied. About 5 DR-DQ haplotypes were handled as single units for association and clustering, since linkage in the cohort was strong. The study aimed to test whether cataloging public T cell receptors could reveal signatures of past pathogen exposure. Among under 450 genotyped donors of the cohort, an average of approximately 250,000 unique TCR beta nucleotide sequences were sequenced per donor, around 18% of them non-productive. Along with the approximately 700-subject first cohort, a separate validation cohort of over a hundred different subjects was used. To predict cytomegalovirus infection status, the study combined high-throughput TCR immunosequencing, statistical association of individual TCRs with disease status, and machine learning.

The cohort was made up of about 610 healthy bone marrow donors. Cohort members were all nominally healthy when sampled, although unrecorded immune exposures were likely present. The donor tested CMV seropositive, placing the donor among the 290 or so seropositive members of the cohort. Every donor gave a peripheral blood sample, and the peripheral blood mononuclear cells from that sample were used for TCR beta sequencing. Genomic DNA extraction from the blood cell samples was performed with the Qiagen DNeasy Blood Extraction Kit. Overall study outcomes, separate from this receptor: Correlated functional status among segregating V segments might reflect linkage disequilibrium, but an unknown experimental factor could not be ruled out. A later analysis found that HLA-associated TCR beta chains were more clonally expanded and had lower generation probabilities than equally common non-associated chains. A later analysis found that most CMV-associated TCR beta chains appeared HLA-restricted, with HLA associations seemingly driven largely by CMV exposure. An earlier analysis of approximately 590 of the donors showed that most TCR beta V segments appeared in productive rearrangements either about 87% or about 30% of the time, which broadly matched IMGT annotations. According to a later analysis, parvovirus B19, influenza, CMV and Epstein-Barr virus appeared linked to several top co-occurrence clusters. Cytomegalovirus status was reported to be diagnosed by the classifier with high specificity and sensitivity in both the original and validation cohorts. In a later genetic analysis, fewer N-insertions in productive TCRs were reported among donors in an Asian-associated ancestry cluster than the roughly 670-donor mean. Assigning TCR associations to individual alleles was difficult when HLA alleles, especially DR and DQ, strongly co-occurred. A later analysis found that TCR association rates varied across HLA loci, with DRB1 alleles showing the most associated TCRs and HLA-C alleles the fewest. A total of 150 or so TCR beta chains were listed by the study as associated with cytomegalovirus. Immune exposure information for the cohort was limited to CMV serostatus. A later genetic analysis associated a missense DCLRE1C variant with V-gene and J-gene trimming of TCR beta chains, and an independent cohort replicated the association. A further reported finding was that TCR beta sequences accurately predicted the HLA-A and HLA-B alleles for most subjects in the first cohort. Sequencing depth was assumed to be roughly uniform across donors in the presence/absence analyses, though that assumption may not hold. HLA typing was unavailable for some donors at each locus, so association tests used only the typed subset. Specific HLA alleles were associated with 15,000 to 20,000 TCR beta sequences at a false discovery rate of 0.05 in a later analysis. In vitro tests confirmed that three of the cytomegalovirus-associated TCR beta chains recognize cytomegalovirus antigens. The earlier analysis of about 600 of the donors excluded fewer than 20 rarely observed V segments, including chromosome 9 orphons, because counts were too low. A group of highly shared sequence variants was considered likely to be a technical artifact of the sequencing pipeline. The authors suggested that the approach could potentially be extended to other disease states and immunological phenotypes. The cohort was sequenced for TCR beta chains only, and without alpha or paired-chain data the features that could be detected were limited. Most TCR sequences were observed very rarely across donors, whereas some public TCRs were present in many individuals.

About this clone itself: It lacks a known antigen. No quality values exist for individual bases; no much larger clone is one base distant.

Receptors were amplified or captured by the immunoSEQ multiplex PCR assay. A mixture of 60 forward primers for TCR Vbeta segments and 13 reverse primers for TCR Jbeta segments was used in the multiplex PCR. The CDR3 region of rearranged TCR beta genes was amplified from genomic DNA by a multiplex PCR assay. On the Illumina HiSeq System, the amplified TCR beta libraries were sequenced as 87-base-pair reads. As for the authors' bioinformatics: A later analysis tallied around 82 million unique TCR beta chains across the 700 or so repertoires, and about 10 million of those chains were shared by two or more donors. A nearest-neighbor algorithm error-corrected the raw reads and collapsed the reads into unique sequences, merging closely related sequences to remove PCR and sequencing errors. CDR3 sequences were aligned to IMGT reference sequences to assign V, D and J gene segments. For a sequence to be retained, at least a six-nucleotide match to both a V gene segment and a J gene segment was required. A rearrangement was called productive if the CDR3 had no stop codons and remained in frame with V and J, and every other rearrangement was called non-productive. CDR3 was defined by IMGT convention, running from the second conserved V-encoded cysteine to the conserved J-encoded phenylalanine. Sequences without an unambiguous match to a single V gene segment were excluded from the earlier analysis of almost 600 of the donors. An earlier analysis of fewer than 650 of the donors classified V segments as functional when productive rearrangements were above 56.7% and as segregating when the standard deviation between donors was above 5%. To diagnose cytomegalovirus status from the catalog of TCR beta chain sequences, a statistical classification framework was built. In a later analysis, V and J genes were assigned by comparing TCR nucleotide sequences against IMGT/GENE-DB human TR gene sequences. Using the TCRdist pipeline, a later analysis assigned CDR3 sequences along with most-parsimonious VDJ recombination scenarios. In a later analysis, every TCR beta chain was defined by the combination of its CDR3 amino acid sequence and its V-gene family, and reads without a unique V-gene family were dropped. A later analysis removed several hundred highly shared, low-generation-probability nucleotide sequences to deal with suspected cross-contamination and a sequencing artifact. For each public chain, a later analysis derived a clonal expansion index from normalized ranks of inferred template counts within each repertoire. Generation probabilities in a later analysis came from a VDJ recombination model fitted to out-of-frame rearrangements, and those results were checked against IGoR. In a later analysis, TCR-TCR, TCR-HLA and TCR-CMV co-occurrence was scored with hypergeometric tests, and a repertoire-size bias correction was applied to TCR pairs. To estimate false discovery rates, a later analysis permuted the HLA or CMV assignments 20 times. In a later analysis, co-occurring TCRs were grouped with DBSCAN, and TCRdist sequence similarity was added when clustering was performed within HLA-allele-positive subsets. Co-occurrence clustering excluded repertoires with fewer than 30,000 or more than 120,000 public chains, plus five with anomalous nucleotide sharing. TCRdb retrieved this table from immuneACCESS and kept in-frame rearrangements only. Not all clones are present; in checked studies, unresolved V genes account for under half, and no reason is known for the remainder. Clonal size and the V and J genes are those of that table, whereas D and trimming came from the DNA. This sample comprises roughly 180,000 clones, roughly 75% of them detected only once. Around 8% of the sample is held by the ten biggest clonotypes.

The receptor was isolated from a middle-aged woman in good health and CMV-seropositive. Sequencing was done on a sample of PBMCs.

CDR3 loop: CASSQGGTEAFF. In nucleotides, the sequence is TGTGCCAGCAGTCAGGGGGGAACTGAAGCTTTCTTT. The V and J genes are TRBV28 and TRBJ1-1; 7 middle bases align to TRBD1. The CDR3 measures 12 amino acids from cysteine to phenylalanine. Of the read, only the CDR3 DNA is kept; its 36 bases are in frame from base 1. Compared with germline, V lacks 5 bases and J lacks 5 bases; bases without a gene match: 2. The CDR1 and CDR2 encoded by the germline V gene are MDHEN and SYDVKM. Outside the CDR3, residues come from the reference TRBV28 and TRBJ1-1 proteins, so the full variable domain is: DVKVTQSSRYLVKRTGEKVFLECVQDMDHENMFWYRQDPGLGLRLIYFSYDVKMKEKGDIPEGYSVSREKKERFSLILESASTNQTSMYLCASSQGGTEAFFGQGTRLTVV.